Shown below are 30 T cell receptor beta chains from a single sample sequenced in a study of radiotherapy plus CTLA-4 blockade in lung cancer. Only in-frame clones appear in the TCRdb table, and some are missing; sequencing was by immunoSEQ multiplex PCR. The sample shows about 62,000 clones, roughly 76% of them seen only once. This specimen consisted of peripheral blood, obtained from a patient treated with radiotherapy plus ipilimumab. The receptors here all came from a human donor with non-small cell lung cancer who had a complete response to radiotherapy plus ipilimumab.

V usage is TRBV5-1 and J usage is TRBJ2-5; 7 bases fit TRBD2. The length of the CDR3 is 18 residues. Germline V lookup: CDR1 SGHRS, CDR2 YFSETQ. J gave up 3 bases and V 0 bases, and 14 bases lay outside the gene matches. The CDR3 protein is CASSLDFRSAGREETQYF. For the CDR3, the DNA is TGCGCCAGCAGCTTGGACTTTCGGTCTGCAGGGAGGGAAGAGACCCAGTACTTC.

The rearrangement links TRBV4-2 to TRBJ2-7, with a tentative D call TRBD1 (6 bases). The CDR3 contains 14 residues. Trimming removed 3 bases at V and 6 bases at J, with 15 bases between. The germline V gene encodes CDR1 LGHNA and CDR2 YNFKEQ. The CDR3 spells CASSQADSMREQYF. CDR3 bases: TGTGCCAGCAGCCAGGCGGACAGCATGCGCGAGCAGTACTTC.

The chain employs TRBV10-3 and TRBJ1-6; 8 nucleotides match TRBD1. V gave up 11 bases and J gave up 7 bases; unmatched junction bases: 4. Germline assignment: CDR1 ENHRY and CDR2 SYGVKD. The CDR3 runs 12 residues. The CDR3 loop is CAAQGGNSPLHF. The CDR3 DNA sequence: TGTGCCGCACAGGGGGGAAATTCACCCCTCCACTTT.

The chain links TRBV5-1 to TRBJ2-2; D gene uncertain. The CDR3 sequence is 14 residues long. CDR1 SGHRS and CDR2 YFSETQ come from the germline V gene. Trimming stripped 2 bases from V and 5 bases from J, with 10 bases between. The CDR3 region has the DNA TGCGCCAGCAGCTTAACAGAATCGACCGGGGAGCTGTTTTTT. Amino acid sequence: CASSLTESTGELFF.

This clone appeared once. Different DNA sequences within this sample yield the same CDR3. V gene TRBV2 combines with J gene TRBJ1-1; D is perhaps TRBD1 (5 bases). Germline lookup yields CDR1 SNHLY and CDR2 FYNNEI. There are 14 residues in the CDR3. V lost 6 bases to trimming and J lost 1 base, with 12 bases between them. The CDR3 protein is CASSFGQKNTEAFF. The CDR3 DNA sequence: TGTGCCAGCAGCTTTGGACAAAAGAACACTGAAGCTTTCTTT.

This clone came up once. The CDR3 sequence is CASNPDGAGANVLTF. The CDR3 bases are TGTGCCAGCAACCCAGATGGTGCTGGGGCCAACGTCCTGACTTTC. V usage is TRBV6-5 and J usage is TRBJ2-6, with unresolved D. Germline CDR1 is MNHEY and CDR2 is SVGAGI. CDR3 length equals 15 residues. V shed 7 bases and J shed 2 bases, with 12 bases lying between them.

The V and J genes are TRBV6-5 and TRBJ1-2; 7 bases fit TRBD1. V dropped 7 bases and J dropped 7; count of bases not matched to a gene: 9. CDR1 is MNHEY and CDR2 is SVGAGI in the germline V gene. There are 13 residues in the CDR3. The CDR3 DNA reads as TGTGCCAGCACACAGGGGAGATTGGTTGGCTACACCTTC. The encoded protein is CASTQGRLVGYTF.

V is TRBV6-5 and J is TRBJ1-2; D call uncertain. The V end lost 2 bases, the J end lost 8 bases, and 18 bases lay between the germline ends. Germline V gene lookup returns CDR1 MNHEY and CDR2 SVGAGI. This CDR3 has 15 residues. In DNA, the CDR3 is TGTGCCAGCAGTTACCTGAGGGATCATCCATCCGGCTACACCTTC. This gives the protein CASSYLRDHPSGYTF.

The chain has TRBV13 and TRBJ2-7; 10 bases align to TRBD1. Germline CDR1 reads PRHDT; CDR2 reads FYEKMQ (reference sequence). V gave up 8 bases and J gave up 5 bases; unmatched junction bases: 6. This CDR3 is built from 13 residues. The CDR3 nucleotides are TGTGCCAGCCAGGGACAGGGGTTCAACGAGCAGTACTTC. This translates into CASQGQGFNEQYF.

The chain recombines TRBV4-1 with TRBJ2-3; D might be TRBD2 (6 bases). CDR3 size: 14 residues. Deletions cut 8 bases from V and 4 bases from J, with 16 bases between. Per the germline V gene, CDR1 is MGHRA and CDR2 is YSYEKL. DNA for the CDR3: TGCGCCAGCGGAGGGTGGCCATCCCCAGATACGCAGTATTTT. Translated, it gives CASGGWPSPDTQYF.

This chain joins TRBV23-1 and TRBJ2-7; possible D gene TRBD1, 5 bases. TRBV23-1 is an ORF; its function is uncertain. The CDR3 contains 15 residues. Between the trimmed V and J ends, which lost 7 bases and 3 bases, there was a span of 19 bases. The CDR3 DNA sequence: TGCGCCAGCATCCACCCAGGGCTCCATTACTACGAGCAGTACTTC. It codes for CASIHPGLHYYEQYF.

The chain recombines TRBV28 with TRBJ1-2; possibly TRBD1 for D (6 bases). This CDR3 is built from 17 residues. V was trimmed by 5 bases and J by 7 bases, leaving 26 bases between them. Looked up from germline, CDR1 is MDHEN and CDR2 is SYDVKM. CDR3 DNA sequence: TGTGCCAGCAGTACTCTGAAGAAAGGACAGCAAGAGGCTGGCTACACCTTC. This codes for CASSTLKKGQQEAGYTF.

This clone rates as medium-sized. J is TRBJ2-7 and V is TRBV7-9; weak D call: TRBD1 (6 bases). CDR3 length equals 15 residues. Between the trimmed V and J ends, which lost 3 bases and 6 bases, there was a span of 18 bases. Germline V lookup: CDR1 SEHNR, CDR2 FQNEAQ (reference sequence). In nucleotides, the CDR3 is TGTGCCAGCAGCTTGACAGGAACTCCTCACGGCGAGCAGTACTTC. Its translation is CASSLTGTPHGEQYF.

This clone was observed a single time. The genes are TRBV18 and TRBJ1-1, with D hard to call. Trimming left V 6 bases short and J 7 bases short, with 15 bases between. The CDR3 totals 13 residues. Germline V CDR1 and CDR2: KGHSH, LQKENI. CDR3 bases: TGTGCCAGCTCCCCTACCGGGTTGGTTGAAGCTTTCTTT. Translating gives CASSPTGLVEAFF.

The chain links TRBV7-6 to TRBJ2-7; D is perhaps TRBD1 (5 bases). Per the germline V gene, CDR1 is SGHVS and CDR2 is FNYEAQ. This CDR3 comprises 14 residues. The germline V and J ends were trimmed by 1 base and 4 bases, with 11 bases remaining between them. The DNA of the CDR3 is TGTGCCAGCAGCTTAGACCAGGCAGGGTACGAGCAGTACTTC. Protein: CASSLDQAGYEQYF.

The chain carries TRBV6-1 and TRBJ1-2; TRBD1 aligns across 7 bases. J gave up 5 bases and V 4 bases, and 16 bases lay outside the gene matches. CDR1 is MNHNS, CDR2 SASEGT, per germline. The CDR3 sequence is 17 residues long. The CDR3 reads CASSGSKLGQKMYGYTF. CDR3 nucleotide sequence: TGTGCCAGCAGTGGCTCGAAGTTGGGACAGAAGATGTATGGCTACACCTTC.

The gene calls are TRBV18 and TRBJ1-1, with D unresolved. The germline gives CDR1 KGHSH, CDR2 LQKENI. Trimming cost V 5 bases and J 3 bases, with 13 bases left between them. This CDR3 has 14 amino acids. In DNA, the CDR3 is TGTGCCAGCTCATCATTACCGTCGGACACTGAAGCTTTCTTT. It translates to CASSSLPSDTEAFF.

This clone appeared a few times. The V call is TRBV10-2, the J call TRBJ1-4, with 7 bases identical to TRBD1. The J segment lost 7 bases and the V segment lost 6 bases, leaving 11 bases of the junction unmatched. The CDR3 is made up of 15 amino acids. CDR1 WSHSY and CDR2 SAAADI come from the germline V gene. DNA for the CDR3: TGCGCCAGCAGCTCTCGAGGCGCAGGGGGTGAAAAACTGTTTTTT. It encodes CASSSRGAGGEKLFF.

The count of this clone is one. The chain couples TRBV4-1 to TRBJ2-7, with a tentative D call TRBD2 (5 bases). Trimming cost V 4 bases and J 4 bases, with 17 bases left between them. This CDR3 contains 15 residues. Germline V gene sequence: CDR1 MGHRA, CDR2 YSYEKL. The CDR3: CASSPGPGGIYEQYF. The DNA of the CDR3 is TGCGCCAGCAGCCCGGGTCCAGGAGGAATTTACGAGCAGTACTTC.

This clone was detected once. The chain uses TRBV14 and TRBJ1-2, with 9 bases matching TRBD1. After removal of 4 bases from V and 8 bases from J, the junction contained 14 bases not matched to a gene. Germline lookup yields CDR1 SGHDN and CDR2 FVKESK. The CDR3 sequence is 16 residues long. In DNA form, the CDR3 reads TGTGCCAGCAGCCCCGAGGGACAGGGTATTTCTGGAGGCTACACCTTC. It is translated as CASSPEGQGISGGYTF.

The rearrangement links TRBV6-1 to TRBJ1-4, with D possibly matching TRBD1 (6 bases). Trimming stripped 6 bases from V and 8 bases from J, with 19 bases between. There are 15 residues in the CDR3. Per the germline V gene, CDR1 is MNHNS and CDR2 is SASEGT. CDR3 region: CASSDRREGVEKLFF. CDR3 bases: TGTGCCAGCAGCGACAGAAGGGAGGGGGTCGAAAAACTGTTTTTT.

This clone was detected only a few times. The chain has TRBV6-5 and TRBJ2-7; maybe TRBD2 (5 bases). The CDR3 extends over 11 amino acids. Germline V CDR1 and CDR2: MNHEY, SVGAGI. Trimming removed 6 bases at V and 4 bases at J, with 7 bases between. CDR3 nucleotides: TGTGCCAGCAGCGGACTGTACGAGCAGTACTTC. Protein product: CASSGLYEQYF.

The chain couples TRBV5-1 to TRBJ1-1; the D is unclear. This CDR3 is built from 13 residues. Germline-derived CDR1 and CDR2 are SGHRS and YFSETQ. Trimming took off 2 bases at V and 4 bases at J, with 9 bases between the two ends. DNA for the CDR3: TGCGCCAGCAGCTTCGCCAGGCTCACTGAAGCTTTCTTT. Its translation: CASSFARLTEAFF.

This chain uses TRBV2 with TRBJ2-1; TRBD1 matches 10 bases. The CDR3 runs to 14 residues. Germline loops: CDR1 SNHLY, CDR2 FYNNEI. Losses at the gene ends were 7 bases for V and 9 bases for J; bases not matched to a gene: 9. The DNA for the CDR3 is TGTGCCAGCACTGGACAGGGGGTCCTGGGTGAGCAGTTCTTC. Translated, it gives CASTGQGVLGEQFF.

Sample share makes this clone medium-sized. This chain uses TRBV4-3 with TRBJ1-2; no firm D call. CDR1 and CDR2 (germline): LGHNA, YSLEER. Trimming cost V 4 bases and J 4 bases, with 10 bases left between them. The CDR3 spans 13 residues. The CDR3 is CASSPTLSYGYTF. DNA for the CDR3: TGCGCCAGCAGCCCCACTCTAAGCTATGGCTACACCTTC.

CDR3 bases: TGTGCCAGCAGACCTAGGGACAGAAGCTCCTATAATTCACCCCTCCACTTT. This encodes CASRPRDRSSYNSPLHF. The chain combines TRBV2 with TRBJ1-6, with 7 positions matching TRBD1. Trimming cost V 6 bases and J 0 bases; bases outside gene matches: 8. The CDR3 totals 17 residues. CDR1 and CDR2 (germline): SNHLY, FYNNEI.

The chain recombines TRBV6-5 with TRBJ1-1; unclear D gene. V lost 2 bases and J lost 7, with 14 bases in between. The CDR3 loop spans 14 amino acids. CDR1 MNHEY and CDR2 SVGAGI come from the germline V gene. The CDR3 DNA is TGTGCCAGCAGTTACCCTTGGGCTCTCAGTGAAGCTTTCTTT. Translating it yields CASSYPWALSEAFF.

V is TRBV6-6 and J is TRBJ2-7, with D possibly being TRBD2 (7 bases). The germline CDR1 and CDR2 sequences are MNHNY and SVGAGI (reference sequence). The CDR3 spans 13 residues. Trimming stripped 7 bases from V and 6 bases from J, with 16 bases between. Written as DNA, the CDR3 is TGTGCCAGCAAGGGACGCGGGGGCTCCGAGCAGTACTTC. Its protein is CASKGRGGSEQYF.

This clone appeared a single time. The chain recombines TRBV6-6 with TRBJ2-7; no reliable D call. Germline lookup yields CDR1 MNHNY and CDR2 SVGAGI (reference sequence). The CDR3 spans 12 residues. V gave up 5 bases and J gave up 3 bases, with 8 bases separating them. The CDR3, as DNA: TGTGCCAGCAGTACGACAATCTACGAGCAGTACTTC. Protein product: CASSTTIYEQYF.

J is TRBJ2-7 and V is TRBV5-1; 8 bases are a match to TRBD2. V shed 4 bases and J 5 bases; nucleotides not matched to a gene: 11. The CDR3 runs to 15 residues. Germline V gene sequence: CDR1 SGHRS, CDR2 YFSETQ. Here the CDR3 reads CASSPGGEKIHEQYF. The CDR3, as DNA: TGCGCCAGCAGCCCGGGGGGGGAGAAAATCCACGAGCAGTACTTC. The entire variable domain, with the rest obtained from reference TRBV5-1 and TRBJ2-7, is as follows: KAGVTQTPRYLIKTRGQQVTLSCSPISGHRSVSWYQQTPGQGLQFLFEYFSETQRNKGNFPGRFSGRQFSNSRSEMNVSTLELGDSALYLCASSPGGEKIHEQYFGPGTRLTVT.